These 30 T cell receptor beta chains were sequenced from one sample in a study of cytomegalovirus exposure and HLA in healthy donors. Libraries were prepared by immunoSEQ multiplex PCR; TCRdb keeps only in-frame clonotypes and omits some of them. The sample consists of about 130,000 clones, 89% of them appearing once. The specimen was PBMCs. Receptor source: a man aged 25-45 years in good health and CMV-seronegative.

This clone was recorded once. This chain joins TRBV19 and TRBJ2-3, with 12 bases that match TRBD2. V gave up 10 bases and J gave up 0 bases; unmatched junction bases: 11. The V gene's germline CDR1 is LNHDA and CDR2 SQIVND (reference sequence). The CDR3 is 17 amino acids. As DNA, the CDR3 is TGTGCCACTTCTAGCGGGGGGGGATCGACTAGCACAGATACGCAGTATTTT. It specifies CATSSGGGSTSTDTQYF. Using reference TRBV19 and TRBJ2-3 for the parts outside the CDR3, the full variable domain is DGGITQSPKYLFRKEGQNVTLSCEQNLNHDAMYWYRQDPGQGLRLIYYSQIVNDFQKGDIAEGYSVSREKKESFPLTVTSAQKNPTAFYLCATSSGGGSTSTDTQYFGPGTRLTVL.

The chain joins TRBV28 to TRBJ1-4; D gene unclear. V was trimmed by 2 bases and J by 7 bases, leaving 11 bases between them. Germline loops: CDR1 MDHEN, CDR2 SYDVKM. The CDR3 is 14 amino acids. The CDR3 here is CASSLGQMGEKLFF. CDR3 nucleotides: TGTGCCAGCAGTTTAGGGCAGATGGGTGAAAAACTGTTTTTT.

This chain joins TRBV7-2 and TRBJ1-2, with D possibly TRBD1 on 5 matching bases. The germline gives CDR1 SGHTA, CDR2 FQGNSA. Deletions cut 1 base from V and 8 bases from J, with 11 bases between. This CDR3 contains 13 residues. For the CDR3, the DNA is TGTGCCAGCAGCTTAGTTCGGACACAGGGCTACACCTTC. As protein: CASSLVRTQGYTF.

The count of this clone is one. The chain joins TRBV5-4 to TRBJ1-6, with 8 bases aligning to TRBD1. This CDR3 has 16 amino acids. J was trimmed by 9 bases and V by 4 bases; bases with no gene match: 12. Germline CDR1 reads SGHNT; CDR2 reads YYREEE (reference sequence). CDR3 sequence (DNA): TGTGCCAGCAGCCGTGATCCAGGGGGCGTTGGTTCACCCCTCCACTTT. It codes for CASSRDPGGVGSPLHF.

The CDR3: CAISERGGPGGNTIYF. Here the CDR3 DNA reads TGTGCCATCAGTGAGAGAGGGGGCCCTGGTGGAAACACCATATATTTT. The chain joins TRBV10-3 to TRBJ1-3; 7 positions match TRBD1. In germline, CDR1 is ENHRY, CDR2 SYGVKD. The trim removed 2 bases at V and 3 bases at J, leaving 7 bases unmatched. This CDR3 region has 16 residues.

The gene calls are TRBV19 and TRBJ2-1; 10 positions match TRBD1. Per the germline V gene, CDR1 is LNHDA and CDR2 is SQIVND (reference sequence). The CDR3 totals 14 residues. The ends lost 2 bases at V and 7 bases at J; junction bases unmatched: 2. The CDR3 nucleotides are TGTGCCAGTAGTATAATGGACAGGGGGAATGAGCAGTTCTTC. Translated, it gives CASSIMDRGNEQFF.

The gene calls are TRBV5-1 and TRBJ2-3, with D hard to call. The ends were cut back, 0 bases at V and 0 bases at J, with 8 bases in the middle. This CDR3 has 15 amino acids. Germline-derived CDR1 and CDR2 are SGHRS and YFSETQ. The CDR3, as DNA: TGCGCCAGCAGCTTGGTGGGCTTAAGCACAGATACGCAGTATTTT. This translates into CASSLVGLSTDTQYF.

The chain is built from TRBV13 and TRBJ1-1, with 7 bases lining up with TRBD1. V lost 6 bases, J lost 0 bases, and 4 bases stayed unmatched. The CDR3 has 14 residues. Germline CDR1 PRHDT, CDR2 FYEKMQ (reference sequence). The CDR3 nucleotides are TGTGCCAGCAGATCGGGACAGATGAACACTGAAGCTTTCTTT. Protein: CASRSGQMNTEAFF.

The chain combines TRBV7-3 with TRBJ2-5; no firm D call. The germline V gene has CDR1 SGHTA and CDR2 FQGTGA. The CDR3 runs to 13 residues. V was trimmed by 4 bases and J by 4 bases, leaving 10 bases between them. The CDR3: CASSSMRGETQYF. The CDR3 DNA sequence: TGTGCCAGCAGCTCGATGAGAGGAGAGACCCAGTACTTC. Variable domain in full (rest from reference TRBV7-3 and TRBJ2-5): GAGVSQTPSNKVTEKGKYVELRCDPISGHTALYWYRQSLGQGPEFLIYFQGTGAADDSGLPNDRFFAVRPEGSVSTLKIQRTERGDSAVYLCASSSMRGETQYFGPGTRLLVL.

V gene TRBV11-1 combines with J gene TRBJ1-6; 7 nucleotides match TRBD1. Germline CDR1 is SGHAT and CDR2 is FQDESV (reference sequence). The trim removed 2 bases at V and 10 bases at J, leaving 8 bases unmatched. This CDR3 has 15 residues. The CDR3 spells CASSLTGTVRSPLHF. The CDR3 coding sequence is TGTGCCAGCAGCTTAACCGGGACAGTTCGATCACCCCTCCACTTT.

V and J are TRBV9 and TRBJ1-2; 11 positions match TRBD1. J lost 8 bases, V lost 0 bases, and 6 bases had no gene match. The CDR3 is 15 residues long. Germline V gene lookup returns CDR1 SGDLS and CDR2 YYNGEE. The CDR3 region is CASSVADRGRPGYTF. As DNA, the CDR3 is TGTGCCAGCAGCGTAGCGGACAGGGGGCGCCCCGGCTACACCTTC.

In DNA form, the CDR3 reads TGTGCCAGCAGCCCATCTCCGGGACAGATCTCCTACGAGCAGTACTTC. Translating it yields CASSPSPGQISYEQYF. The chain is built from TRBV9 and TRBJ2-7; TRBD1 agrees at 7 bases. Looked up from germline, CDR1 is SGDLS and CDR2 is YYNGEE. This CDR3 has 16 residues. V trimming: 4 bases; J trimming: 0 bases; junction bases outside the gene matches: 10.

V and J are TRBV2 and TRBJ2-5; the match to TRBD1 covers 11 bases. Germline V CDR1 and CDR2: SNHLY, FYNNEI. The V gene end was trimmed by 6 bases and the J gene end by 5 bases; junction bases not matched to a gene: 11. The CDR3 runs to 16 residues. This CDR3 is CASRHRRTGGEETQYF. In DNA form, the CDR3 reads TGTGCCAGCAGGCACCGACGGACAGGGGGCGAGGAGACCCAGTACTTC.

The chain is built from TRBV5-4 and TRBJ2-1; 8 positions match TRBD2. The V and J ends lost 0 bases and 4 bases, in that order; junction bases with no gene match: 6. Looked up from germline, CDR1 is SGHNT and CDR2 is YYREEE (reference sequence). This CDR3 has 16 residues. DNA for the CDR3: TGTGCCAGCAGCTTGGGGGCCCGGGGGGGTTACAATGAGCAGTTCTTC. This codes for CASSLGARGGYNEQFF. The complete variable domain, with remaining parts taken from reference TRBV5-4 and TRBJ2-1, reads ETGVTQSPTHLIKTRGQQVTLRCSSQSGHNTVSWYQQALGQGPQFIFQYYREEENGRGNFPPRFSGLQFPNYSSELNVNALELDDSALYLCASSLGARGGYNEQFFGPGTRLTVL.

The V call is TRBV28, the J call TRBJ1-2; TRBD1 agrees at 7 bases. The CDR3 has 15 amino acids. The germline gives CDR1 MDHEN, CDR2 SYDVKM. The junction had 16 bases not matched to a gene; V was cut back by 7 bases and J by 8 bases. CDR3: CASKQSGTAPRGYTF. For the CDR3, the DNA is TGTGCCAGCAAACAATCCGGGACAGCCCCTCGGGGCTACACCTTC.

The chain joins TRBV5-6 to TRBJ2-3, with 10 bases aligning to TRBD2. V trimming: 3 bases; J trimming: 0 bases; junction bases outside the gene matches: 1. CDR1 and CDR2 (germline): SGHDT, YYEEEE. This CDR3 spans 15 amino acids. In DNA, the CDR3 is TGTGCCAGCAGCTCTAGCGGGGGAAGCACAGATACGCAGTATTTT. Encoded protein: CASSSSGGSTDTQYF.

A note on this clone: In the same sample, other DNA sequences code for this CDR3. The chain couples TRBV6-5 to TRBJ2-7; 8 nucleotides align to TRBD1. CDR3 size: 16 residues. Unmatched junction bases numbered 4, after V lost 0 bases and J lost 0 bases. Germline values: CDR1 MNHEY, CDR2 SVGAGI. The CDR3 is CASSYSTGGSSYEQYF. The CDR3 DNA sequence: TGTGCCAGCAGTTACTCTACAGGGGGGAGCTCCTACGAGCAGTACTTC.

The chain uses TRBV28 and TRBJ1-6; 9 nucleotides match TRBD1. With 6 bases clipped from V and 8 bases from J, the junction kept 5 bases outside the gene matches. Germline V CDR1 and CDR2: MDHEN, SYDVKM. This CDR3 has 14 amino acids. The CDR3: CASSRGTGYSPLHF. CDR3 bases: TGTGCCAGCAGCCGGGGGACAGGGTATTCACCCCTCCACTTT. Combining the CDR3 with reference TRBV28 and TRBJ1-6 gives the whole variable domain DVKVTQSSRYLVKRTGEKVFLECVQDMDHENMFWYRQDPGLGLRLIYFSYDVKMKEKGDIPEGYSVSREKKERFSLILESASTNQTSMYLCASSRGTGYSPLHFGNGTRLTVT.

The chain carries TRBV5-8 and TRBJ2-1; 8 bases agree with TRBD2. The V gene's germline CDR1 is SGHTS and CDR2 YDEGEE. The CDR3 spans 14 residues. V shed 5 bases, J shed 3 bases, and the junction held 4 bases outside the gene matches. The CDR3 DNA reads as TGTGCCAGCAGGGAACGGGGGGGCTACAATGAGCAGTTCTTC. Its translation is CASRERGGYNEQFF.

The rearrangement joins TRBV4-1 to TRBJ1-2; D is uncertain. Germline loops: CDR1 MGHRA, CDR2 YSYEKL. The V end lost 0 bases, the J end lost 4 bases, and 9 bases lay between the germline ends. This CDR3 region has 14 residues. The CDR3 bases are TGCGCCAGCAGCCAAGATCCTCACTTCTATGGCTACACCTTC. Translated: CASSQDPHFYGYTF.

The rearrangement links TRBV9 to TRBJ2-7; 8 bases agree with TRBD1. With 0 bases clipped from V and 3 bases from J, the junction kept 2 bases outside the gene matches. Per germline, CDR1 SGDLS and CDR2 YYNGEE. The CDR3 is 14 amino acids. The CDR3 sequence is CASSVGDRGYEQYF. DNA of the CDR3: TGTGCCAGCAGCGTAGGTGACAGGGGCTACGAGCAGTACTTC.

This clone was seen more than once but under ten times. The chain carries TRBV6-5 and TRBJ1-2; D not resolved. This CDR3 spans 13 amino acids. V lost 2 bases and J lost 3, with 7 bases in between. Germline CDR1 is MNHEY and CDR2 is SVGAGI. CDR3 coding DNA: TGTGCCAGCAGTTACCGGTACGACTATGGCTACACCTTC. Encoded protein: CASSYRYDYGYTF.

The chain recombines TRBV19 with TRBJ1-6, with D possibly matching TRBD1 (6 bases). CDR1 is LNHDA and CDR2 is SQIVND in the germline V gene (reference sequence). The CDR3 sequence is 15 residues long. Trimming left V 4 bases short and J 9 bases short, with 16 bases between. CDR3 coding DNA: TGTGCCAGTAGTAGGGGGGGCAGGGGAGCTTCACCCCTCCACTTT. It specifies CASSRGGRGASPLHF.

The chain joins TRBV7-9 to TRBJ2-2; D is unresolved. This CDR3 comprises 17 residues. Germline V gene lookup returns CDR1 SEHNR and CDR2 FQNEAQ (reference sequence). V was clipped by 1 base and J by 3 bases, with 15 bases between them. The CDR3 loop reads CASSLGPEPVDTGELFF. As DNA, the CDR3 is TGTGCCAGCAGCTTAGGTCCCGAACCGGTGGACACCGGGGAGCTGTTTTTT.

The rearrangement joins TRBV5-1 to TRBJ2-1, with TRBD1 as a possible D gene (6 bases). The CDR3 contains 18 residues. The V gene's germline CDR1 is SGHRS and CDR2 YFSETQ. The V end lost 2 bases, the J end lost 3 bases, and 21 bases lay between the germline ends. For the CDR3, the DNA is TGCGCCAGCAGCTTTGGTGTTACCCGGGACACGCTCTACAATGAGCAGTTCTTC. Protein sequence: CASSFGVTRDTLYNEQFF.

The chain joins TRBV7-9 to TRBJ2-3, with 10 bases fitting TRBD1. Germline V gene lookup returns CDR1 SEHNR and CDR2 FQNEAQ (reference sequence). The CDR3 consists of 17 residues. Trimming removed 1 base from V and 2 bases from J; junction bases left unmatched: 6. The CDR3, as DNA: TGTGCCAGCAGCTTAGGGGGACAGGGGTGGGACACAGATACGCAGTATTTT. Protein sequence: CASSLGGQGWDTDTQYF.

The CDR3 here is CASSRLAGGDTQYF. The CDR3 bases are TGTGCCAGCAGCAGACTAGCGGGGGGGGATACGCAGTATTTT. The rearrangement uses TRBV2 and TRBJ2-3; 14 bases align to TRBD2. CDR1 is SNHLY, CDR2 FYNNEI, per germline. CDR3 length equals 14 residues. V lost 6 bases, J lost 6 bases, and 2 bases stayed unmatched.

The chain has TRBV23-1 and TRBJ1-4, with D unclear. TRBV23-1 is identified as an open reading frame with a role that is uncertain. V gave up 8 bases and J gave up 2 bases, with 24 bases separating them. This CDR3 is 18 amino acids long. In nucleotides, the CDR3 is TGCGCCAGCCTATCCCCACTAGGGCCCCGGAGGACTAATGAAAAACTGTTTTTT. Translation: CASLSPLGPRRTNEKLFF.

The chain links TRBV6-1 to TRBJ2-5, with 8 bases aligning to TRBD2. The germline V gene has CDR1 MNHNS and CDR2 SASEGT. Germline trimming cut 2 bases from V and 5 bases from J; bases unmatched to any gene: 7. The CDR3 loop spans 15 amino acids. CDR3 DNA: TGTGCCAGCAGTGAACAAGGGACTAGGGAGGAGACCCAGTACTTC. Protein sequence: CASSEQGTREETQYF.

The gene calls are TRBV6-1 and TRBJ1-2, with TRBD1 matching 9 bases. Germline CDR1 MNHNS, CDR2 SASEGT. CDR3 size: 14 residues. V lost 2 bases, J lost 6 bases, and 4 bases stayed unmatched. DNA for the CDR3: TGTGCCAGCAGTGAACCGGGACAGGGCCATGGCTACACCTTC. Its protein product is CASSEPGQGHGYTF.